This T cell receptor (beta chain) was retrieved from a study of beta chain features in type 1 diabetes. Study results and limitations: In every one of the four CD4+ subsets, TCRB CDR3s were moderately but significantly shorter in Type 1 diabetes patients.

Reverse transcription of all isolated RNA meant that expressed TCRB transcripts were sequenced. Produced via immunoSEQ multiplex PCR; TCRdb's table is partial and in-frame only. The repertoire has hundreds of thousands of clones, roughly 9% of them found once; the top ten carry roughly 1%. Concerning this clone: Its matching antigen is unknown. This CDR3 is also generated by other DNA sequences in the sample.

With V trimmed by 3 bases and J by 0 bases, 1 base remained unmatched. Germline assignment: CDR1 SGHTA and CDR2 FQGNSA. The CDR3 totals 15 residues. The sequenced sample consisted of central memory CD4+ T cells from blood. The sequence derives from a man aged 30 to 45 with type 1 diabetes. The chain recombines TRBV7-2 with TRBJ2-3, with 9 bases fitting TRBD2. CDR3 region: CASSLTSGSTDTQYF. CDR3 sequence (DNA): TGTGCCAGCAGCTTGACTAGCGGAAGCACAGATACGCAGTATTTT.